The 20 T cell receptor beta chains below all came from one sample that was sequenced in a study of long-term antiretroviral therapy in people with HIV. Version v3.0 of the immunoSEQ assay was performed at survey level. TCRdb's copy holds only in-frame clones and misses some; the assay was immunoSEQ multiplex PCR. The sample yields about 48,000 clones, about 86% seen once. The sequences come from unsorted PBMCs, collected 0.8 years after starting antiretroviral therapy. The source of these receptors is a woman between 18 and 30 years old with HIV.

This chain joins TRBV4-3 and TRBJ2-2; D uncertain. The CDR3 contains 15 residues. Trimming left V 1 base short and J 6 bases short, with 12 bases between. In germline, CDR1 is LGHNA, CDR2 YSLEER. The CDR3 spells CASSQGFPLAGELFF. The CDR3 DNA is TGCGCCAGCAGCCAAGGTTTCCCGCTTGCCGGGGAGCTGTTTTTT.

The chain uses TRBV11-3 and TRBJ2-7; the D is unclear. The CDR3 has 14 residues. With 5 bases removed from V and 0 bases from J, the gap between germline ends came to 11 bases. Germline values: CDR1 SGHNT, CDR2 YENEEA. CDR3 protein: CASSETGFSYEQYF. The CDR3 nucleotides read TGTGCCAGCAGCGAGACTGGATTCTCCTACGAGCAGTACTTC.

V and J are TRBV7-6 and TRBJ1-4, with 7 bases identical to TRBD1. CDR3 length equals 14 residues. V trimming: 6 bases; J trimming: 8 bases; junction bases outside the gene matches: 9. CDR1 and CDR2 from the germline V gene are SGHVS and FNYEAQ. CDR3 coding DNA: TGTGCCAGCAGTCAGGGGACAGCCCTCGAAAAACTGTTTTTT. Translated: CASSQGTALEKLFF.

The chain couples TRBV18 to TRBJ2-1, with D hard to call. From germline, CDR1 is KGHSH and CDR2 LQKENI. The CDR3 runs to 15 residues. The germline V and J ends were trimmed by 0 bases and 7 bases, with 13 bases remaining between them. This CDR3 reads CASSPPLDLPNEQFF. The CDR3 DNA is TGTGCCAGCTCACCACCCCTCGATTTGCCTAATGAGCAGTTCTTC.

CDR3 region: CASSLTSGTGEETQYF. In nucleotides, the CDR3 is TGTGCCAGCAGTCTTACCTCCGGGACAGGGGAAGAGACCCAGTACTTC. This chain connects TRBV28 to TRBJ2-5; 10 bases align to TRBD1. From germline, CDR1 is MDHEN and CDR2 SYDVKM. This CDR3 is 16 amino acids long. V lost 5 bases, J lost 3 bases, and 9 bases stayed unmatched. The variable domain in full, completed from reference TRBV28 and TRBJ2-5, reads DVKVTQSSRYLVKRTGEKVFLECVQDMDHENMFWYRQDPGLGLRLIYFSYDVKMKEKGDIPEGYSVSREKKERFSLILESASTNQTSMYLCASSLTSGTGEETQYFGPGTRLLVL.

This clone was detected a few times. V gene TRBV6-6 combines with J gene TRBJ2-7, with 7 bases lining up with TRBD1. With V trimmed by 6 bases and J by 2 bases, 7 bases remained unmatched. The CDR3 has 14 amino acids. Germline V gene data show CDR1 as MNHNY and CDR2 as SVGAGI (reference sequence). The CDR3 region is CASRGDSPTYEQYF. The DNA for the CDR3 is TGTGCCAGCAGGGGGGACAGCCCTACCTACGAGCAGTACTTC.

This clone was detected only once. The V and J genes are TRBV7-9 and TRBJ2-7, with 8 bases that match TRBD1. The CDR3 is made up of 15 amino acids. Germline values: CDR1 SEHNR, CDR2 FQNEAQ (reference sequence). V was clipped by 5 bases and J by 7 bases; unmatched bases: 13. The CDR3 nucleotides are TGTGCCAGCAGCCGAACAGGGGGAGGTCGGGGGGAGCAGTACTTC. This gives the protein CASSRTGGGRGEQYF.

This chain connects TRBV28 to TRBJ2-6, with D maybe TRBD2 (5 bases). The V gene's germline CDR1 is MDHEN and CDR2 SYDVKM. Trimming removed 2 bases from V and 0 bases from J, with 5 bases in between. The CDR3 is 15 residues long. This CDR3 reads CASSLGGSGANVLTF. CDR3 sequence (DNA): TGTGCCAGCAGTTTAGGAGGCTCTGGGGCCAACGTCCTGACTTTC.

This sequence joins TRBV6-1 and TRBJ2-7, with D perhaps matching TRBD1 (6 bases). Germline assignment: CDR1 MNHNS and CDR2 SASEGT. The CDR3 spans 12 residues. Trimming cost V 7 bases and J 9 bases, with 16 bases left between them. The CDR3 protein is CASILLWDTQYF. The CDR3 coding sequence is TGTGCCAGCATCCTACTTTGGGACACGCAGTACTTC.

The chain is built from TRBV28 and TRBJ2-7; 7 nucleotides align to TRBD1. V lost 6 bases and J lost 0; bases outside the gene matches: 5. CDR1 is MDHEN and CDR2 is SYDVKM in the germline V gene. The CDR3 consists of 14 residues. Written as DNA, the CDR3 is TGTGCCAGCAGACGGGACAGTCTCTCCTACGAGCAGTACTTC. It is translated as CASRRDSLSYEQYF.

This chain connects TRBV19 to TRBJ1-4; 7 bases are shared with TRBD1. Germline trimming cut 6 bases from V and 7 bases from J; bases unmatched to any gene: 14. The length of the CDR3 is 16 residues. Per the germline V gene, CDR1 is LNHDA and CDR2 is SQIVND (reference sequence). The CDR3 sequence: CASRHSSGQTREKLFF. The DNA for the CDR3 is TGTGCCAGTAGACACTCATCGGGACAGACCCGTGAAAAACTGTTTTTT. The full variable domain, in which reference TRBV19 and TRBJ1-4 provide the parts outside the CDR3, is DGGITQSPKYLFRKEGQNVTLSCEQNLNHDAMYWYRQDPGQGLRLIYYSQIVNDFQKGDIAEGYSVSREKKESFPLTVTSAQKNPTAFYLCASRHSSGQTREKLFFGSGTQLSVL.

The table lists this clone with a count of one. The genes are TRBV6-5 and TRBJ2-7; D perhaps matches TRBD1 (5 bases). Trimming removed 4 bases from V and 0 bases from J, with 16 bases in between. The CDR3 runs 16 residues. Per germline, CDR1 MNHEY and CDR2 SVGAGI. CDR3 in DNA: TGTGCCAGCAGTTCCCCTGACAGAGGAGCCTCCTACGAGCAGTACTTC. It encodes CASSSPDRGASYEQYF.

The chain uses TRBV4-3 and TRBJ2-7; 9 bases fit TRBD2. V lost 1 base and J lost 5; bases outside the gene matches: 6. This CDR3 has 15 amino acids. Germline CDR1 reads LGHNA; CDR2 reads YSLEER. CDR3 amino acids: CASSQAGTSYHEQYF. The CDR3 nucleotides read TGCGCCAGCAGCCAAGCCGGGACTAGCTATCACGAGCAGTACTTC.

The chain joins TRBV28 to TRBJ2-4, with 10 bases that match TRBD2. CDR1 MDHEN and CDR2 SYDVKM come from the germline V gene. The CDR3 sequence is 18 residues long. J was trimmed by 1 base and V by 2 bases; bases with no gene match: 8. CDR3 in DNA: TGTGCCAGCAGTTTAAGCGGATTTAGCGGGAGGGCCAAAAACATTCAGTACTTC. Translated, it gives CASSLSGFSGRAKNIQYF.

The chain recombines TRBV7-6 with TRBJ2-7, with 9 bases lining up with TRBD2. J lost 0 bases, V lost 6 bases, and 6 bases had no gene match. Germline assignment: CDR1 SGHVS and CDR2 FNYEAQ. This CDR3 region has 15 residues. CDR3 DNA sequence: TGTGCCAGCAGTCAAACTAGCGGGCCCTCCTACGAGCAGTACTTC. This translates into CASSQTSGPSYEQYF. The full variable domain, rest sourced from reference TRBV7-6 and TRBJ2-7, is GAGVSQSPRYKVTKRGQDVALRCDPISGHVSLYWYRQALGQGPEFLTYFNYEAQQDKSGLPNDRFSAERPEGSISTLTIQRTEQRDSAMYRCASSQTSGPSYEQYFGPGTRLTVT.

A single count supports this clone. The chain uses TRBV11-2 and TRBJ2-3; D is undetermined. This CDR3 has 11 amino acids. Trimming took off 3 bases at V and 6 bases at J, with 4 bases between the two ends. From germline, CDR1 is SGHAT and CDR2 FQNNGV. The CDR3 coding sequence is TGTGCCAGCAGCTTGGCTGATACGCAGTATTTT. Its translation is CASSLADTQYF.

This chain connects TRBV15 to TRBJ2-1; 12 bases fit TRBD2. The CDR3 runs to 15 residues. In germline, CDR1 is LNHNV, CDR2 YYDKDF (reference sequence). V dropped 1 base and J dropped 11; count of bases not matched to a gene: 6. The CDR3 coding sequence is TGTGCCACCAGCAGAGCACTAGCGGGAGGCCAGAAGCAGTTCTTC. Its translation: CATSRALAGGQKQFF. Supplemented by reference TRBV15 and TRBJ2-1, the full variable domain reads DAMVIQNPRYQVTQFGKPVTLSCSQTLNHNVMYWYQQKSSQAPKLLFHYYDKDFNNEADTPDNFQSRRPNTSFCFLDIRSPGLGDTAMYLCATSRALAGGQKQFFGPGTRLTVL.

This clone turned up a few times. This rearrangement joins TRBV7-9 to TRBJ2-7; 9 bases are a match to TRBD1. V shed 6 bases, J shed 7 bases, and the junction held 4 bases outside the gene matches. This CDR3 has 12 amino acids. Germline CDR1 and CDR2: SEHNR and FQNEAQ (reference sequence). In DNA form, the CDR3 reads TGTGCCAGCAGTCTTGACAGGGGGGAGCAGTACTTC. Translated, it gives CASSLDRGEQYF.

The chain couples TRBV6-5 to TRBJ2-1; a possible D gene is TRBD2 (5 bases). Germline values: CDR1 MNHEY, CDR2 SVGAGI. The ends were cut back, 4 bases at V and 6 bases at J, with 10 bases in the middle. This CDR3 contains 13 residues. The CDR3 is CASSSLGPNEQFF. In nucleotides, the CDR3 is TGTGCCAGCAGTTCACTAGGTCCCAATGAGCAGTTCTTC.

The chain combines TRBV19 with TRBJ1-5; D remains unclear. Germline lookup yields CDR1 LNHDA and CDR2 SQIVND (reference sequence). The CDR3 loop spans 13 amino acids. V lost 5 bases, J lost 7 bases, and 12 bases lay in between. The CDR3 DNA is TGTGCCAGTAGTCCACCCATATCGCAGCCCCAGCATTTT. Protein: CASSPPISQPQHF.